This TCR beta chain was observed in a study of early T cells in non-severe SARS-CoV-2 infection. About the study: Sequencing used unsorted whole-blood bulk RNA, so chains lack pairing.

Attachment of unique molecular identifiers was made to individual cDNA molecules. TCRdb re-analysed the 5' RACE reads in MiXCR, keeping a single row per CDR3 protein. The sample consists of tens of thousands of distinct CDR3 sequences, roughly 10% of them appearing once. This TCR was sampled from an adult who was a healthcare worker with PCR-confirmed SARS-CoV-2 infection or an uninfected control (not recorded which). Material: whole blood, obtained at baseline.

The CDR3 protein is CASSVGLYNSPLHF. CDR3 sequence (DNA): TGTGCCAGCAGCGTAGGACTCTATAATTCACCCCTCCACTTT. The J gene is TRBJ1-6, the V gene TRBV9; D remains ambiguous. Trimming took 0 bases from V and 3 from J, leaving 4 bases between them. Germline values: CDR1 SGDLS, CDR2 YYNGEE. The CDR3 is made up of 14 amino acids. The entire variable domain, with the rest obtained from reference TRBV9 and TRBJ1-6, is as follows: DSGVTQTPKHLITATGQRVTLRCSPRSGDLSVYWYQQSLDQGLQFLIQYYNGEERAKGNILERFSAQQFPDLHSELNLSSLELGDSALYFCASSVGLYNSPLHFGNGTRLTVT.